The rows below give T cell receptor beta chains drawn from one sample of a study of blood T cell repertoires in COVID-19. Produced via immunoSEQ multiplex PCR; TCRdb's table is partial and in-frame only. The table records tens of thousands of clones, approximately 91% of them present only once. Material: peripheral blood. The receptor set was obtained from a human donor in a cohort sampled during active COVID-19. Both conserved end residues are part of each CDR3.

j_call v_call cdr3_aa
TRBJ2-7 TRBV5-1 CASSFNTPQGVGPYEQYF
TRBJ1-2 TRBV5-4 CASSSEPGLGYTF
TRBJ1-2 TRBV3-1/TRBV3-2 CASSLGTANYGYTF
TRBJ2-7 TRBV14 CASSQGWVDRRSYEQYF
TRBJ1-2 TRBV2 CASSEAMQGMDGYTF
TRBJ2-7 TRBV7-6 CASSKGVEYEQYF
TRBJ2-3 TRBV5-4 CASSKGLANTDTQYF
TRBJ1-5 TRBV3-1/TRBV3-2 CASSQDWAGDQPQHF
TRBJ2-7 TRBV5-1 CASKVGTSSYEQYF
TRBJ2-7 TRBV4-1 CASSQDRFGYEQYF
TRBJ2-1 TRBV7-9 CASSLWLAAKYNEQFF
TRBJ2-7 TRBV27 CASSLEGTSGSYEQYF
TRBJ2-2 TRBV5-5 CASSFYTAGELFF
TRBJ2-3 TRBV4-2 CASSQAGGSGRSDTQYF
TRBJ2-1 TRBV15 CATSREASGFNEQFF
TRBJ1-1 TRBV7-9 CASSFELGRTEAFF
TRBJ2-4 TRBV27 CASSTVPKNIQYF
TRBJ1-2 TRBV28 CASSPLQGKTANYGYTF